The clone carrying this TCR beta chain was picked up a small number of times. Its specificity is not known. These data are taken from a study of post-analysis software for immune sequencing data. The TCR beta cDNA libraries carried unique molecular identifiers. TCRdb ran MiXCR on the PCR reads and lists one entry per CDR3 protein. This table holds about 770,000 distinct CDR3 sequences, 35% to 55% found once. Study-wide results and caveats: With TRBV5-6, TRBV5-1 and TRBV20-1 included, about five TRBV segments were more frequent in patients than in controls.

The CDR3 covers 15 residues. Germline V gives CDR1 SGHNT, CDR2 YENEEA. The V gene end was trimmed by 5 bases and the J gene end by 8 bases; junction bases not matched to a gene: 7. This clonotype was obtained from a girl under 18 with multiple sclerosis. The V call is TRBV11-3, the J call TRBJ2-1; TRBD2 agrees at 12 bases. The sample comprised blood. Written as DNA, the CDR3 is TGTGCCAGCAGCCGACTAGCGGGAGTAGCCTATGAGCAGTTCTTC. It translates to CASSRLAGVAYEQFF.